What follows is one TCR beta chain and its context. Its antigen target is currently unknown. This record comes from a study of cytomegalovirus exposure and HLA in healthy donors listed by TCRdb under 2017. For the wider study: An earlier analysis of approximately 640 of the donors reported approximately 270 Gb of sequence data and about 100 million unique TCR beta sequences from 150 million to 200 million T cells. Every discovery cohort repertoire had been produced on one sequencing platform. On average, about 200,000 unique TCR beta nucleotide sequences were sequenced per donor among 398 genotyped donors of the cohort, with about 19% of those sequences being non-productive. Donor age, sex, ethnicity and CMV serostatus were compiled alongside the repertoire data. Roughly 5 DR-DQ haplotypes were treated as single units for association and clustering because of strong linkage in the cohort. Among the roughly 400 genotyped donors, about 85% belonged to the genetic ancestry cluster associated with self-reported Caucasian donors. A later analysis re-analyzed previously published TCR beta repertoires from 660 or so donors and added high-resolution HLA genotyping to study TCR occurrence patterns. Typing coverage varied by locus: about 620-630 donors for A, B, C, DRB1 and DQB1; approximately 560 for DQA1; nearly 610 for DPA1; roughly 450 for DPB1. An earlier analysis of roughly 600 of the donors used high-throughput TCR beta sequencing to judge whether each TCR beta V gene segment behaved as functional or pseudogenic. Both class I and class II loci were covered by HLA typing, at four-digit resolution. In addition to the first cohort of 666 subjects, a separate validation cohort of 120 different subjects was used. High-throughput TCR immunosequencing, statistical association of individual TCRs with disease status, and machine learning were combined to predict cytomegalovirus infection status. In the later analysis, no new phenotypic data were used to find candidate immune exposures; instead, reliance was placed on TCR beta sequences and their occurrence across donors. A later genetic analysis used genome-wide SNP genotypes for about 65% of the 666 donors, treating that subset as a discovery cohort. Approximately 310 gigabases of sequencing data and approximately 85 million unique TCR sequences were included in an early release covering roughly 600 HLA-typed donors. The study profiled the T cell repertoires of under 700 subjects by immunosequencing and related them to cytomegalovirus serostatus. The aim of the study was to test whether cataloging public T cell receptors could identify signatures of past pathogen exposure. Points the paper makes about the study in general: Over 15 rarely observed V segments, including chromosome 9 orphons, were excluded from the earlier analysis of almost 600 of the donors because counts were too low. A further reported finding was that TCR beta sequences accurately predicted the HLA-A and HLA-B alleles for most subjects in the first cohort. In vitro tests confirmed that a few of the cytomegalovirus-associated TCR beta chains recognize cytomegalovirus antigens. At a false discovery rate of 0.05, a later analysis linked 16,000 or so TCR beta sequences to specific HLA alleles. Assigning TCR associations to individual alleles was difficult when HLA alleles, especially DR and DQ, strongly co-occurred. The authors suggested that the approach could potentially be extended to other disease states and immunological phenotypes. Correlated functional status among segregating V segments might be attributable to linkage disequilibrium, but an unknown experimental factor could not be ruled out. Presence/absence analyses assumed roughly uniform sequencing depth across donors, an assumption that may not hold. Cytomegalovirus status was reported to be diagnosed by the classifier with high specificity and sensitivity in both the original and validation cohorts. A total of roughly 160 TCR beta chains were listed by the study as associated with cytomegalovirus. The only immune exposure information available for the cohort was CMV serostatus. In an earlier analysis of approximately 590 of the donors, most TCR beta V segments appeared in productive rearrangements about 90% or about 30% of the time, broadly matching IMGT annotations. Most TCR sequences were seen in very few donors, while some public TCRs were found in many individuals. Because HLA typing was unavailable for some donors at each locus, only the typed subset was used in association tests. Compared with the approximately 700-donor mean, donors in an Asian-associated ancestry cluster had fewer N-insertions in productive TCRs, according to a later genetic analysis. Some IMGT-functional V segments, including TRBV6-2 and TRBV6-3, could not be told apart with the 87-base-pair reads, so those segments were excluded. Compared with equally common non-associated chains, HLA-associated TCR beta chains in a later analysis were more clonally expanded and had lower generation probabilities. A later analysis found that most CMV-associated TCR beta chains appeared HLA-restricted, with HLA associations seemingly driven largely by CMV exposure. V-gene and J-gene trimming of TCR beta chains was associated with a missense DCLRE1C variant in a later genetic analysis, and the association was replicated in an independent cohort. The cohort was sequenced for TCR beta chains only, and without alpha or paired-chain data the features that could be detected were limited. In a later analysis, several top co-occurrence clusters were reported to appear linked to parvovirus B19, influenza, CMV and Epstein-Barr virus. In a later analysis, the rate of TCR association differed among HLA loci, with DRB1 alleles having the most associated TCRs and HLA-C alleles having the fewest. A cluster of highly shared sequence variants was judged likely to represent a technical artifact of the sequencing pipeline.

The protocol used for the library was the immunoSEQ multiplex PCR assay. For the multiplex PCR, a mixture combining 60 forward primers for TCR Vbeta segments and 13 reverse primers for TCR Jbeta segments was used. A multiplex PCR assay on genomic DNA amplified the CDR3 region of rearranged TCR beta genes. On the Illumina HiSeq System, the amplified TCR beta libraries were sequenced as 87-base-pair reads. The original methods were these. In a later analysis, tens of millions of unique TCR beta chains were counted across the roughly 610 repertoires, and roughly 11 million of these chains were shared by at least two donors. A nearest-neighbor algorithm error-corrected the raw reads and collapsed the reads into unique sequences, merging closely related sequences to remove PCR and sequencing errors. To assign V, D and J gene segments, CDR3 sequences were aligned to IMGT reference sequences. Each retained sequence needed at least a six-nucleotide match to both a V gene segment and a J gene segment. Rearrangements were classified as productive when the CDR3 lacked stop codons and remained in frame with V and J, and all other rearrangements were classified as non-productive. CDR3 was defined according to IMGT convention as the region running from the second conserved V-encoded cysteine to the conserved J-encoded phenylalanine. The earlier analysis of approximately 500 of the donors excluded sequences that lacked an unambiguous match to a single V gene segment. An earlier analysis of around 600 of the donors classified V segments as functional when productive rearrangements were above 56.7% and as segregating when the standard deviation between donors was above 5%. A statistical classification framework was developed to diagnose cytomegalovirus status using the catalog of TCR beta chain sequences. In a later analysis, TCR nucleotide sequences were compared against IMGT/GENE-DB human TR gene sequences so that V and J genes could be assigned. Using the TCRdist pipeline, a later analysis assigned CDR3 sequences along with most-parsimonious VDJ recombination scenarios. A later analysis defined each TCR beta chain by its CDR3 amino acid sequence plus V-gene family, and excluded reads lacking a unique V-gene family. As a way to deal with suspected cross-contamination and a sequencing artifact, a later analysis dropped approximately 570 nucleotide sequences that were highly shared and had low generation probability. For each public chain, a later analysis derived a clonal expansion index from normalized ranks of inferred template counts within each repertoire. In a later analysis, generation probabilities were computed using a VDJ recombination model fitted to out-of-frame rearrangements, and the results were checked against IGoR. A later analysis scored TCR-TCR, TCR-HLA and TCR-CMV co-occurrence with hypergeometric tests, applying a repertoire-size bias correction to TCR pairs. In a later analysis, false discovery rates were estimated by permuting HLA or CMV assignments 20 times. In a later analysis, co-occurring TCRs were grouped with DBSCAN, and TCRdist sequence similarity was added when clustering was performed within HLA-allele-positive subsets. Repertoires with fewer than 30,000 or more than 120,000 public chains were left out of co-occurrence clustering, as were about five repertoires with anomalous nucleotide sharing. TCRdb's version of the immuneACCESS table is confined to in-frame rearrangements and falls short of the full clone set. An unresolved V gene accounts for under half of the shortfall where checked; the remainder is of unknown origin. From that table come the V and J calls and clone size; the DNA was used to work out D and trimming. The sample's clone listing holds about 110,000 clones. The ten largest clones capture 5.5% to 8% of the sample.

Per the germline V gene, MDHEN is the CDR1 and SYDVKM is the CDR2. The V end gives up 5 bases and the J end 1 base, leaving 5 bases in the junction not matched to a gene. Including cysteine and phenylalanine, the CDR3 has 15 amino acids. The entry retains the CDR3 DNA only, 45 bases that are in frame from base 1. The cohort was made up of 666 healthy bone marrow donors. At the time of sampling, every cohort member was nominally healthy, though immune exposures that went unrecorded were likely present. The donor was CMV seropositive and was included in the group of 250 to 350 seropositive cohort members. Every donor gave a peripheral blood sample, and the peripheral blood mononuclear cells from that sample were used for TCR beta sequencing. The Qiagen DNeasy Blood Extraction Kit was used to extract genomic DNA from the blood cell samples.

The chain uses TRBV28 and TRBJ2-7; 10 central nucleotides agree with TRBD2. The source of this sequence is a man aged 40-49 years in good health and CMV-seropositive. Sequenced: PBMCs. The CDR3 region has the sequence CASSIQTSGSYEQYF. The nucleotide sequence is given as TGTGCCAGCAGTATCCAGACTAGCGGGTCCTACGAGCAGTACTTC.